This TCR beta chain comes out of a study of early T cells in non-severe SARS-CoV-2 infection. Study context: Sequencing of bulk RNA from unsorted whole blood was done, without chain pairing. Study outcomes and limitations: Matching with VDJdb favored anti-spike CD8 responses (missing private and CD4 specificities).

Molecules of cDNA were individually given unique molecular identifiers that were attached to them. One entry per CDR3 protein, called by TCRdb with MiXCR from the 5' RACE reads. Found here are tens of thousands of distinct CDR3 sequences, 8% to 13% of them singletons; the top ten hold just over 4.5%. The sample holds many counts of this clonotype. Its specificity is not known. The CDR3 contains 15 residues. V lost 2 bases and J 2 bases, leaving 11 bases between the germline ends. Germline CDR1 is SGHRS and CDR2 is YFSETQ. The TCR sequence derives from an adult who was a healthcare worker with PCR-confirmed SARS-CoV-2 infection or an uninfected control (not recorded which). Sequenced: whole blood. The chain links TRBV5-1 to TRBJ1-3; the D gene is possibly TRBD1 (5 bases). CDR3 bases: TGCGCCAGCAGCTTCCAGGGAGTACCTGGAAACACCATATATTTT. Translating it yields CASSFQGVPGNTIYF. The variable domain in full, completed from reference TRBV5-1 and TRBJ1-3, reads KAGVTQTPRYLIKTRGQQVTLSCSPISGHRSVSWYQQTPGQGLQFLFEYFSETQRNKGNFPGRFSGRQFSNSRSEMNVSTLELGDSALYLCASSFQGVPGNTIYFGEGSWLTVV.